This TCR beta chain stems from a study of cytomegalovirus exposure and HLA in healthy donors. Note on this clone: Its antigen is still unknown.

The PCR used 60 Vbeta and 13 Jbeta primers. Original handling: Later work found 65 million to 85 million unique TCR beta chains, with 9.5 million to 14 million shared. Assay used: immunoSEQ multiplex PCR; TCRdb lists only in-frame clones, some missing. V, J and clone size reflect that table, while D and trimming were determined from the DNA. The profile shows 200,000 to 250,000 clones, around 80% of them singletons. Overall study findings and caveats: Both high specificity and high sensitivity reportedly marked the classifier's diagnosis of cytomegalovirus status.

Sequenced sample: PBMCs. The sequence came from a man between 18 and 35 years old in good health and CMV-seronegative.

CDR3 in DNA: TGCGCCAGCAGCCAACCCCGGGACACCCACAATCAGCCCCAGCATTTT. This translates into CASSQPRDTHNQPQHF. V is TRBV4-1 and J is TRBJ1-5, with D possibly TRBD1 on 6 matching bases. The CDR3 covers 16 residues. The germline V and J ends were trimmed by 2 bases and 3 bases, with 14 bases remaining between them. Germline V gene sequence: CDR1 MGHRA, CDR2 YSYEKL.